The 24 T cell receptor beta chains below come from one sample, sequenced in a study of vaccination and CD4 T cells after COVID-19. The sample's treatment: roughly 10-day PBMC culture with coronavirus spike peptide pools or control peptides (ViraFEST assay). For these TCRs, the target antigens are not known. Cultured CD4+ T-cell DNA underwent Oncomine TCR Beta short-read sequencing. TCRdb re-called the PCR reads with MiXCR, one entry per CDR3 protein. The sample lists more than 13,000 distinct CDR3 sequences, around 21% occurring once. Specimen: cultured CD4+ T cells from blood. These receptors originate from a human donor with COVID-19.

The chain links TRBV5-1 to TRBJ2-2; D is ambiguous. Per the germline V gene, CDR1 is SGHRS and CDR2 is YFSETQ. The CDR3 consists of 14 residues. The V gene lost 4 bases and the J gene lost 1 base, with 8 bases spanning the gap. The CDR3 bases are TGCGCCAGCAGCCCTACGGGGAACACCGGGGAGCTGTTTTTT. It translates to CASSPTGNTGELFF.

The rearrangement links TRBV4-1 to TRBJ2-7; TRBD2 matches at 8 bases. This CDR3 region has 14 residues. J lost 3 bases, V lost 1 base, and 2 bases had no gene match. CDR1 is MGHRA, CDR2 YSYEKL, per germline. The CDR3 spells CASSQGTSSYEQYF. As DNA, the CDR3 is TGCGCCAGCAGCCAAGGGACTAGCAGCTACGAGCAGTACTTC.

This chain links TRBV5-1 with TRBJ2-7, with D maybe TRBD1 (5 bases). The CDR3 is 15 residues long. Trimming stripped 4 bases from V and 4 bases from J, with 18 bases between. Germline values: CDR1 SGHRS, CDR2 YFSETQ. The CDR3 nucleotides read TGCGCCAGCAGCGCAGGGTTTTCGGGTACGTACGAGCAGTACTTC. The encoded protein is CASSAGFSGTYEQYF.

The chain employs TRBV28 and TRBJ1-1; maybe TRBD1 (6 bases). The V end lost 7 bases, the J end lost 5 bases, and 14 bases lay between the germline ends. The CDR3 spans 13 residues. Looked up from germline, CDR1 is MDHEN and CDR2 is SYDVKM. CDR3 region: CASNGQTITEAFF. The CDR3 DNA follows: TGTGCCAGCAACGGACAGACAATTACTGAAGCTTTCTTT.

The chain is built from TRBV4-2 and TRBJ1-5; D not certain. From germline, CDR1 is LGHNA and CDR2 YNFKEQ. The CDR3 runs to 14 residues. V lost 3 bases and J 6 bases, leaving 12 bases between the germline ends. The CDR3 DNA is TGTGCCAGCAGCCAGGAGGGTGATAGTCAGCCCCAGCATTTT. It translates to CASSQEGDSQPQHF.

This clonotype turned up a few times. V usage is TRBV9 and J usage is TRBJ1-2; D gene uncertain. There are 13 residues in the CDR3. V was clipped by 3 bases and J by 4 bases, with 10 bases between them. The germline V gene has CDR1 SGDLS and CDR2 YYNGEE. The CDR3 loop is CASSAPGSYGYTF. The CDR3 DNA follows: TGTGCCAGCAGCGCCCCAGGCAGCTATGGCTACACCTTC.

This clonotype has more than one count but fewer than ten. This chain connects TRBV11-3 to TRBJ1-3, with D unclear. CDR1 and CDR2 (germline): SGHNT, YENEEA. V lost 1 base and J 0 bases, leaving 4 bases between the germline ends. The CDR3 totals 14 residues. The CDR3 reads CASSLASSGNTIYF. In DNA, the CDR3 is TGTGCCAGCAGCTTAGCATCCTCTGGAAACACCATATATTTT.

In this sample, this clonotype turned up a few times. V is TRBV28 and J is TRBJ1-1, with TRBD1 identical over 7 bases. CDR3 length: 13 residues. Trimming at V came to 6 bases and at J to 1 base, leaving 2 bases not matched to a gene. Germline V gene lookup returns CDR1 MDHEN and CDR2 SYDVKM. The CDR3 region has the DNA TGTGCCAGCAGACAGGGGAGGAACACTGAAGCTTTCTTT. This codes for CASRQGRNTEAFF.

The chain has TRBV28 and TRBJ1-2, with D hard to call. V lost 8 bases and J 1 base, leaving 20 bases between the germline ends. Germline-derived CDR1 and CDR2 are MDHEN and SYDVKM. The CDR3 length is 16 residues. The CDR3 sequence is CASSPSRATVNYGYTF. Written as DNA, the CDR3 is TGTGCCAGCTCCCCCTCGCGAGCCACTGTTAACTATGGCTACACCTTC.

The table lists this clonotype with a few counts. The J gene is TRBJ1-2, the V gene TRBV10-1, with 9 bases lining up with TRBD1. V dropped 5 bases and J dropped 7; count of bases not matched to a gene: 5. The CDR3 totals 13 residues. In germline, CDR1 is WNHNN, CDR2 SYGVQD (reference sequence). CDR3 bases: TGCGCCAGCAGTCTGGGACAGGGATTTGGCTACACCTTC. It codes for CASSLGQGFGYTF.

There are a few counts of this clonotype. The V gene is TRBV10-2, the J gene TRBJ2-1; 14 nucleotides match TRBD2. CDR1 is WSHSY, CDR2 SAAADI, per germline. CDR3 size: 14 residues. The ends lost 6 bases at V and 7 bases at J; junction bases unmatched: 2. The CDR3 coding sequence is TGCGCCAGCAGAGGACTAGCGGGGGGTAATGAGCAGTTCTTC. Translation: CASRGLAGGNEQFF.

This chain joins TRBV2 and TRBJ1-2; D unresolved. The ends were cut back, 4 bases at V and 2 bases at J, with 11 bases in the middle. Germline assignment: CDR1 SNHLY and CDR2 FYNNEI. The CDR3 has 14 residues. DNA for the CDR3: TGTGCCAGCAGTGGTGCGCAATTAAACTATGGCTACACCTTC. Amino acids: CASSGAQLNYGYTF.

The chain combines TRBV24-1 with TRBJ1-2; TRBD1 is a possible D gene (6 bases). V lost 6 bases and J 4 bases, leaving 14 bases between the germline ends. The CDR3 length is 14 residues. Germline V lookup: CDR1 KGHDR, CDR2 SFDVKD. CDR3 nucleotide sequence: TGTGCCACCAGTTACAGGGTTTTAGCCTATGGCTACACCTTC. It codes for CATSYRVLAYGYTF.

The V and J genes are TRBV12-3 or TRBV12-4 and TRBJ1-4; 8 bases fit TRBD1. V trimming: 6 bases; J trimming: 11 bases; junction bases outside the gene matches: 11. This CDR3 has 14 residues. CDR3 in DNA: TGTGCCAGCAGCTCGACAGGGGAGTTGCGGAAACTGTTTTTT. Its protein product is CASSSTGELRKLFF.

The gene calls are TRBV12-3 or TRBV12-4 and TRBJ2-1; D is possibly TRBD1 or TRBD2 (5 bases each). V gave up 10 bases and J gave up 0 bases, with 13 bases separating them. CDR3 length: 14 residues. The DNA of the CDR3 is TGTGCCATCTCGGGGCCCGGCTCCTACAATGAGCAGTTCTTC. Translated, it gives CAISGPGSYNEQFF.

This rearrangement joins TRBV20-1 to TRBJ2-5; D could derive from TRBD1 or TRBD2 (5 bases each). Germline loops: CDR1 DFQATT, CDR2 SNEGSKA (reference sequence). The CDR3 is made up of 11 amino acids. V lost 4 bases to trimming and J lost 5 bases, with 8 bases between them. In nucleotides, the CDR3 is TGCAGTGCTACCAGGGAGGAGACCCAGTACTTC. Translating gives CSATREETQYF.

The chain links TRBV19 to TRBJ1-5; 10 nucleotides agree with TRBD1. CDR1 is LNHDA and CDR2 is SQIVND in the germline V gene (reference sequence). V trimming: 6 bases; J trimming: 4 bases; junction bases outside the gene matches: 9. CDR3 length: 16 residues. CDR3 sequence (DNA): TGTGCCAGTAGCGACCTCCCGGGACAGGGGAATCAGCCCCAGCATTTT. Protein sequence: CASSDLPGQGNQPQHF.

The chain is built from TRBV20-1 and TRBJ2-3, with a tentative D call TRBD2 (5 bases). The V gene lost 3 bases and the J gene lost 4 bases, with 8 bases spanning the gap. CDR3 length: 12 amino acids. The germline V gene has CDR1 DFQATT and CDR2 SNEGSKA (reference sequence). DNA of the CDR3: TGCAGTGCTAGGGACTCCCCAGATACGCAGTATTTT. Amino acid sequence: CSARDSPDTQYF.

This clonotype occurred a few times. The rearrangement uses TRBV10-2 and TRBJ2-5; 9 nucleotides match TRBD1. Unmatched junction bases numbered 14, after V lost 4 bases and J lost 5 bases. The CDR3 runs 17 residues. CDR1 is WSHSY, CDR2 SAAADI, per germline. CDR3 protein: CASSGTTGTGLRETQYF. CDR3 bases: TGCGCCAGCAGTGGTACTACCGGGACAGGGTTAAGGGAGACCCAGTACTTC.

The rearrangement links TRBV11-3 to TRBJ2-1; tentatively, D is TRBD2 (6 bases). Trimming took 1 base from V and 2 from J, leaving 6 bases between them. Germline lookup yields CDR1 SGHNT and CDR2 YENEEA. The CDR3 totals 14 residues. The CDR3 coding sequence is TGTGCCAGCAGCTTAGGCGGGGCCTACAATGAGCAGTTCTTC. It is translated as CASSLGGAYNEQFF. The complete variable domain, with remaining parts taken from reference TRBV11-3 and TRBJ2-1, reads EAGVVQSPRYKIIEKKQPVAFWCNPISGHNTLYWYLQNLGQGPELLIRYENEEAVDDSQLPKDRFSAERLKGVDSTLKIQPAELGDSAVYLCASSLGGAYNEQFFGPGTRLTVL.

This clonotype was counted a few times. The CDR3 coding sequence is TGTGCCAGTAGTATTAGGGGGGAGTCGTGGTATCAGCCCCAGCATTTT. Translating gives CASSIRGESWYQPQHF. This chain joins TRBV19 and TRBJ1-5, with D possibly being TRBD1 (6 bases). Trimming cost V 3 bases and J 5 bases, with 17 bases left between them. Germline values: CDR1 LNHDA, CDR2 SQIVND (reference sequence). The CDR3 contains 16 residues.

Judged by abundance, this clonotype is medium-sized. The chain uses TRBV2 and TRBJ1-5; D ambiguous. The CDR3 length is 15 residues. CDR1 SNHLY and CDR2 FYNNEI come from the germline V gene. The V end was cut by 4 bases, the J end by 0 bases, with 10 bases between. The chain's CDR3 is CASSVDGYSNQPQHF. In DNA, the CDR3 is TGTGCCAGCAGTGTTGACGGTTATAGCAATCAGCCCCAGCATTTT.

This chain uses TRBV20-1 with TRBJ2-3; 10 bases line up with TRBD2. The length of the CDR3 is 15 residues. Germline assignment: CDR1 DFQATT and CDR2 SNEGSKA (reference sequence). J gave up 4 bases and V 3 bases, and 7 bases lay outside the gene matches. CDR3 in amino acids: CSARGLAGASDTQYF. Here the CDR3 DNA reads TGCAGTGCTAGGGGTCTAGCGGGGGCGTCAGATACGCAGTATTTT.

Only a few counts were recorded for this clonotype. The rearrangement links TRBV11-2 to TRBJ1-1; D not resolved. CDR3 length: 14 amino acids. The germline V gene has CDR1 SGHAT and CDR2 FQNNGV. V lost 2 bases and J 0 bases, leaving 7 bases between the germline ends. In DNA, the CDR3 is TGTGCCAGCAGCTTAAAGTCCCTGAACACTGAAGCTTTCTTT. Translating it yields CASSLKSLNTEAFF.